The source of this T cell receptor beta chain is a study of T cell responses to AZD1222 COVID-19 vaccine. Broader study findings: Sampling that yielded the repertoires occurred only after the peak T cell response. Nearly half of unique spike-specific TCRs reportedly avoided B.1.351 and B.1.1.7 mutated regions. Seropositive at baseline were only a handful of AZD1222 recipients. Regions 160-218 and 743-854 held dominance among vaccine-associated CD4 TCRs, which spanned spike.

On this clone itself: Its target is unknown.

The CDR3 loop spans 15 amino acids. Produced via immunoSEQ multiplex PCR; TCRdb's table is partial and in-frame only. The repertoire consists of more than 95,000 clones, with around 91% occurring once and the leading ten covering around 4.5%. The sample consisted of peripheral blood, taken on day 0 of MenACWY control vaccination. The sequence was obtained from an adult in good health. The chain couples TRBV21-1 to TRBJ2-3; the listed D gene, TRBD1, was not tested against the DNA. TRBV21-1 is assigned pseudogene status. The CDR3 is CASSKRTGSTDTQYF. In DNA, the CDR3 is TGTGCCAGCAGCAAAAGGACAGGCAGCACAGATACGCAGTATTTT.